A selection of T cell receptor beta chains follows, all from one sample in a study of PD-1 blockade in classical Hodgkin lymphoma. Using immunoSEQ multiplex PCR, the repertoire was profiled, and TCRdb retains in-frame clones only, with some absent. This sample yields 75,000 to 95,000 clones, of which 75% to 85% are seen a single time; 15% to 20% belongs to the top ten. Here the sequenced sample was peripheral blood mononuclear cells (PBMCs), taken before the fourth cycle of nivolumab. The receptors were sampled from a human donor with classical Hodgkin lymphoma. Each CDR3 is given with its conserved first and last residue. A D gene is named only where the DNA matches it firmly. Part of the rows lack a size; the others show once, few, many or a class for expanded clones.

v_gene,j_gene,abundance,d_gene,CDR3aa,CDR3nt
TRBV25-1,TRBJ2-7,.,.,CASRQGPYEQYF,TGTGCCAGCAGACAGGGCCCCTACGAGCAGTACTTC
TRBV7-8,TRBJ1-1,.,TRBD1,CASSTPGTGVNTEAFF,TGTGCCAGCAGCACCCCCGGGACAGGGGTTAACACTGAAGCTTTCTTT
TRBV5-1,TRBJ2-1,once,.,CASSPDHNEQFF,TGCGCCAGCAGCCCCGACCACAATGAGCAGTTCTTC
TRBV7-3,TRBJ2-7,few,TRBD2,CASSLSGGAEQYF,TGTGCCAGCAGCTTATCGGGAGGAGCTGAGCAGTACTTC
TRBV5-1,TRBJ2-7,.,.,CATAAEDYEQYF,TGCGCCACTGCGGCGGAAGATTACGAGCAGTACTTC
TRBV10-3,TRBJ1-1,.,.,CAVQGFENTEAFF,TGTGCCGTACAGGGTTTTGAGAACACTGAAGCTTTCTTT
TRBV15,TRBJ1-5,.,.,CATSRDRARNQPQHF,TGTGCCACCAGCAGAGATAGGGCCCGTAATCAGCCCCAGCATTTT
TRBV19,TRBJ2-3,.,.,CASLALGTDTQYF,TGTGCCAGTTTAGCCCTGGGGACAGATACGCAGTATTTT
TRBV2,TRBJ1-1,.,.,CASKKAAGDNTEAFF,TGTGCCAGCAAGAAGGCGGCAGGGGACAACACTGAAGCTTTCTTT
TRBV7-9,TRBJ1-1,.,TRBD1,CASSQLPGQGGPEAFF,TGTGCCAGCAGCCAGCTCCCGGGACAGGGGGGACCAGAAGCTTTCTTT
TRBV5-1,TRBJ2-1,.,TRBD2,CASSLGTSGSSNEQFF,TGCGCCAGCAGCTTGGGGACTAGCGGGAGTTCTAATGAGCAGTTCTTC
TRBV27,TRBJ2-3,.,.,CASSFLDSYTDTQYF,TGTGCCAGCAGTTTCCTGGACAGCTACACAGATACGCAGTATTTT
TRBV5-8,TRBJ2-5,.,.,CASRSDRIGLQETQYF,TGTGCCAGCAGATCCGACAGGATTGGGCTACAAGAGACCCAGTACTTC
TRBV5-1,TRBJ1-4,.,.,CASSSTASTNEKLFF,TGCGCCAGCAGCTCCACGGCTTCAACTAATGAAAAACTGTTTTTT
TRBV2,TRBJ2-5,few,TRBD1,CAGSQGSETQYF,TGTGCCGGGTCACAGGGGTCGGAGACCCAGTACTTC
TRBV29-1,TRBJ2-2,.,.,CSVAWNTGELFF,TGCAGCGTTGCCTGGAACACCGGGGAGCTGTTTTTT
TRBV7-2,TRBJ2-1,.,.,CASAFSTAGSYNEQFF,TGTGCCAGCGCGTTCTCCACGGCAGGCTCCTACAATGAGCAGTTCTTC
TRBV28,TRBJ2-1,.,TRBD1,CASSPRDRGVHEQFF,TGTGCCAGCAGTCCCCGGGACAGGGGGGTGCATGAGCAGTTCTTC
TRBV2,TRBJ2-1,.,TRBD2,CASRKALSGTSYNEQFF,TGTGCCAGCAGGAAGGCCCTTAGCGGGACCTCCTACAATGAGCAGTTCTTC
TRBV5-6,TRBJ2-2,.,.,CASTLGLSPGELFF,TGTGCCAGCACCCTCGGACTATCTCCCGGGGAGCTGTTTTTT
TRBV7-6,TRBJ2-1,many,.,CASSVQGSEQFF,TGTGCCAGCAGCGTACAGGGTAGTGAGCAGTTCTTC
TRBV7-2,TRBJ2-7,once,TRBD2,CASSSTLAASYEQYF,TGTGCCAGCAGCTCCACGCTAGCGGCATCCTACGAGCAGTACTTC
TRBV5-1,TRBJ2-5,once,.,CASSFNLGPQETQYF,TGCGCCAGCAGCTTTAATTTGGGGCCCCAAGAGACCCAGTACTTC
TRBV7-3,TRBJ1-1,.,.,CASSLGQAGEAFF,TGTGCCAGCAGCTTAGGGCAAGCGGGTGAAGCTTTCTTT
TRBV5-4,TRBJ2-7,.,TRBD2,CASSLTLGAGGSYEQYF,TGTGCCAGCAGCCTGACCTTGGGGGCGGGAGGGTCGTACGAGCAGTACTTC
TRBV29-1,TRBJ2-2,few,.,CSVKNTGELFF,TGCAGCGTTAAGAACACCGGGGAGCTGTTTTTT
TRBV10-3,TRBJ1-1,few,.,CATTGTENTEAFF,TGTGCCACTACCGGGACGGAGAACACTGAAGCTTTCTTT
TRBV7-2,TRBJ2-1,.,TRBD2,CASNPGLAAYNEQFF,TGTGCCAGCAACCCAGGACTAGCGGCTTACAATGAGCAGTTCTTC
TRBV7-2,TRBJ1-2,medium-sized,.,CASSFNSKGLGYGYTF,TGTGCCAGCAGCTTCAACTCTAAGGGGTTGGGCTATGGCTACACCTTC
TRBV7-2,TRBJ2-5,.,.,CASSTNGPGETQYF,TGTGCCAGCAGCACTAACGGACCGGGGGAGACCCAGTACTTC
TRBV28,TRBJ2-2,.,TRBD1,CASWDSFANTGELFF,TGTGCCAGCTGGGACAGCTTCGCGAACACCGGGGAGCTGTTTTTT
TRBV5-8,TRBJ2-7,.,TRBD2,CASSLSGSPYEQYF,TGTGCCAGCAGCCTCAGCGGGAGTCCCTACGAGCAGTACTTC
TRBV4-1,TRBJ2-2,.,TRBD2,CASSRILAGGPTGELFF,TGCGCCAGCAGCCGAATACTAGCGGGAGGGCCGACCGGGGAGCTGTTTTTT
TRBV5-1,TRBJ2-7,.,TRBD2,CASSQRTSREQYF,TGCGCCAGCAGCCAGCGGACTAGCCGCGAGCAGTACTTC
TRBV12-2,TRBJ2-1,.,.,CAPGWGSSLAGDPGSYNEQFF,TGTGCCCCCGGGTGGGGGTCGAGTCTAGCGGGAGACCCTGGCTCCTACAATGAGCAGTTCTTC
TRBV7-9,TRBJ2-3,.,.,CASSLVQGLTDTQYF,TGTGCCAGCAGCTTAGTTCAGGGCCTCACAGATACGCAGTATTTT
TRBV19,TRBJ2-5,.,.,CASSFAQGETQYF,TGTGCCAGTAGTTTTGCTCAAGGGGAGACCCAGTACTTC
TRBV11-2,TRBJ2-2,.,.,CASSLGRGAGELFF,TGTGCCAGCAGCTTAGGACGCGGAGCCGGGGAGCTGTTTTTT
TRBV7-2,TRBJ2-7,.,TRBD1,CASSRDSTDEQYF,TGTGCCAGCAGCCGGGACAGCACTGACGAGCAGTACTTC
TRBV28,TRBJ2-7,.,TRBD2,CASMGGTSGEQYF,TGTGCCAGCATGGGAGGGACTAGCGGGGAGCAGTACTTC
TRBV7-6,TRBJ2-2,.,.,CASSSDGRGTGELFF,TGTGCCAGCAGCTCGGACGGACGAGGGACCGGGGAGCTGTTTTTT
TRBV5-4,TRBJ2-7,.,.,CASRQPGPTLYEQYF,TGTGCCAGCAGACAACCCGGACCCACCCTCTACGAGCAGTACTTC
TRBV6-5,TRBJ1-4,.,.,CASSKTATNEKLFF,TGTGCCAGCAGTAAGACCGCAACTAATGAAAAACTGTTTTTT
TRBV29-1,TRBJ1-1,.,.,CSVTGTPNTEAFF,TGCAGCGTGACCGGGACGCCGAACACTGAAGCTTTCTTT
TRBV30,TRBJ2-2,.,TRBD2,CASGAGVHTGELFF,TGTGCCTCCGGCGCGGGAGTTCACACCGGGGAGCTGTTTTTT
TRBV4-3,TRBJ2-7,.,TRBD1,CASSQDSQGAGEQYF,TGCGCCAGCAGCCAAGATTCACAGGGGGCGGGCGAGCAGTACTTC